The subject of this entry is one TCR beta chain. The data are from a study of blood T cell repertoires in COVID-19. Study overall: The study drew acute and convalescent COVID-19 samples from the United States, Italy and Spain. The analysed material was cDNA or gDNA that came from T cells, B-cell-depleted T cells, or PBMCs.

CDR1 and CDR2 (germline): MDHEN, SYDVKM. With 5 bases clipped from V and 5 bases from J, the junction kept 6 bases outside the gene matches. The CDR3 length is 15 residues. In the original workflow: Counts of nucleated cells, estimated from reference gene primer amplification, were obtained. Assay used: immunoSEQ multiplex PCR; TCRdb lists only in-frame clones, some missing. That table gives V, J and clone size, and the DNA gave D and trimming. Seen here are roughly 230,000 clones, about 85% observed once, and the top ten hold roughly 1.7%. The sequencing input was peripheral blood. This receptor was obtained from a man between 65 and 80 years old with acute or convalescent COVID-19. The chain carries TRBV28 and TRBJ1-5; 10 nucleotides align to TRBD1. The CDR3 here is CASSPGTGVDQPQHF. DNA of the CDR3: TGTGCCAGCAGTCCCGGGACAGGGGTTGATCAGCCCCAGCATTTT.